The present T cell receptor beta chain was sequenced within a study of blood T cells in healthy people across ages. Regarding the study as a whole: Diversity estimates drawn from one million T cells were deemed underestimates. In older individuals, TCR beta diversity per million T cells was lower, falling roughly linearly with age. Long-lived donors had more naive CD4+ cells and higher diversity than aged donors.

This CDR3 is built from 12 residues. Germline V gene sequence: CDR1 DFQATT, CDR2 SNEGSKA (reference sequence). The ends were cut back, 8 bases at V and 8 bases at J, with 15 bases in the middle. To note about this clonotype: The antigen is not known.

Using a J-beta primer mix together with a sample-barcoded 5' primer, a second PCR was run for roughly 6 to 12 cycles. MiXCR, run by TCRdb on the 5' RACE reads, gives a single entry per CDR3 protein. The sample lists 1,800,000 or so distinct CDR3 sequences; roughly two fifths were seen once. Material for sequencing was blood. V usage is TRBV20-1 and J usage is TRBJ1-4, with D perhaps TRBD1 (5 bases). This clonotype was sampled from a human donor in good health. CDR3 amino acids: CSLRQGGEKLFF. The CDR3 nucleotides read TGCAGTCTGAGGCAGGGAGGAGAAAAACTGTTTTTT.